Below are 15 T cell receptor beta chains sequenced from a single sample in a study of CD8+CD57+ T cells in acquired aplastic anemia. The study profiled TCR beta VDJ and CDR3 using genomic DNA as template. MiXCR, applied by TCRdb to the reads, yields one record per CDR3 protein. The table lists around 250,000 distinct CDR3 sequences, roughly 50% of them singletons, with roughly 8% in the top ten. What was sequenced was sorted CD4+, CD8+, or CD8+CD57+ T cells (not recorded which) from PBMCs. Every receptor here comes from a human donor with severe aplastic anemia or a healthy control (not recorded which).

The chain joins TRBV7-2 to TRBJ2-3, with 11 positions matching TRBD1. The germline V gene has CDR1 SGHTA and CDR2 FQGNSA. V shed 5 bases, J shed 4 bases, and the junction held 8 bases outside the gene matches. This CDR3 has 16 amino acids. CDR3 residues: CASSIPGGQGADTQYF. As DNA, the CDR3 is TGTGCCAGCAGCATACCGGGGGGACAGGGGGCAGATACGCAGTATTTT.

The chain combines TRBV20-1 with TRBJ2-2, with a possible D match to TRBD2 (5 bases). Trimming pared 3 bases from V and 2 bases from J, leaving 10 bases between. This CDR3 region has 14 residues. The V gene's germline CDR1 is DFQATT and CDR2 SNEGSKA (reference sequence). The CDR3 loop reads CSASLARNTGELFF. CDR3 nucleotide sequence: TGCAGTGCTAGCCTAGCCCGAAACACCGGGGAGCTGTTTTTT.

On this clonotype: This could be a read error, since a much larger clone is one nucleotide away. V is TRBV30 and J is TRBJ1-1, with no clear D. Germline CDR1 reads GTSNPN; CDR2 reads SVGIG (reference sequence). This CDR3 is built from 12 residues. The V end was cut by 5 bases, the J end by 0 bases, with 7 bases between. The CDR3 protein is CAWGGMNTEAFF. DNA for the CDR3: TGTGCCTGGGGTGGAATGAACACTGAAGCTTTCTTT.

The genes are TRBV30 and TRBJ1-6, with D uncertain. Trimming took off 4 bases at V and 6 bases at J, with 10 bases between the two ends. Germline CDR1 and CDR2: GTSNPN and SVGIG (reference sequence). The CDR3 is 13 amino acids. The CDR3 bases are TGTGCCTGGAATCAGAGTCCTAATTCACCCCTCCACTTT. It translates to CAWNQSPNSPLHF.

The V and J genes are TRBV6-5 and TRBJ2-7, with 12 bases fitting TRBD1. Germline lookup yields CDR1 MNHEY and CDR2 SVGAGI. V lost 2 bases to trimming and J lost 5 bases; unmatched junction nucleotides: 7. The CDR3 is 16 residues long. CDR3: CASSYAGTGGSHEQYF. The CDR3 coding sequence is TGTGCCAGCAGTTACGCCGGGACAGGGGGCTCTCACGAGCAGTACTTC.

The chain recombines TRBV7-2 with TRBJ2-7; weak D call: TRBD2 (5 bases). V gave up 4 bases and J gave up 3 bases, with 16 bases separating them. Germline loops: CDR1 SGHTA, CDR2 FQGNSA. The CDR3 length is 15 residues. The CDR3 region has the DNA TGTGCCAGCAGCTCCGGGGTAGGTGAGGGCTACGAGCAGTACTTC. It encodes CASSSGVGEGYEQYF.

CDR3 protein: CATIDEKLFF. CDR3 sequence (DNA): TGTGCCACCATAGATGAAAAACTGTTTTTT. The J gene is TRBJ1-4, the V gene TRBV24-1; D is unclear. Trimming left V 8 bases short and J 6 bases short, with 3 bases between. This CDR3 contains 10 residues. Germline CDR1 and CDR2: KGHDR and SFDVKD.

Of note for this clonotype: One end of the junction varies from germline; a read error may be responsible. V gene TRBV15 combines with J gene TRBJ1-1, with 8 bases matching TRBD1. The CDR3 covers 15 residues. Germline assignment: CDR1 LNHNV and CDR2 YYDKDF (reference sequence). Written as DNA, the CDR3 is TGTGCCATCAGCAGCCGACGGACAGGGTGGACTGAAGCTTTCTTT. Encoded protein: CAISSRRTGWTEAFF.

This clonotype was picked up many times. The V and J genes are TRBV7-9 and TRBJ1-2; TRBD1 matches 12 bases. Trimming took 2 bases from V and 8 from J; bases not matched to a gene: 6. The CDR3 runs to 15 residues. Germline loops: CDR1 SEHNR, CDR2 FQNEAQ (reference sequence). In DNA form, the CDR3 reads TGTGCCAGCAGCTTAACGGGACAGGGGGCGCGGGGCTACACCTTC. Its translation: CASSLTGQGARGYTF. The variable domain in full, completed from reference TRBV7-9 and TRBJ1-2, reads DTGVSQNPRHKITKRGQNVTFRCDPISEHNRLYWYRQTLGQGPEFLTYFQNEAQLEKSRLLSDRFSAERPKGSFSTLEIQRTEQGDSAMYLCASSLTGQGARGYTFGSGTRLTVV.

This clonotype was seen only a few times. The chain links TRBV10-1 to TRBJ2-5; D is perhaps TRBD1 or TRBD2 (7 bases each). CDR1 is WNHNN, CDR2 SYGVQD, per germline (reference sequence). Trimming cost V 10 bases and J 1 base, with 19 bases left between them. CDR3 size: 15 residues. In nucleotides, the CDR3 is TGCGCCACGGCGAGGGGGCCGGGGGGCCAAGAGACCCAGTACTTC. Protein product: CATARGPGGQETQYF.

For this clonotype: At one of its ends the junction is not consistent with the germline gene, which may arise from a read error. The chain employs TRBV9 and TRBJ2-7, with D tentatively TRBD1 (5 bases). The CDR3 length is 13 residues. Germline CDR1 and CDR2: SGDLS and YYNGEE. The CDR3 sequence is CASSVDTGYEQYF. The CDR3 nucleotides are TGTGCCAGCAGCGTGGATACAGGCTACGAACAGTACTTC.

This clonotype was seen ten or more times. V usage is TRBV6-5 and J usage is TRBJ1-5; D uncertain. This CDR3 has 13 amino acids. Germline V gives CDR1 MNHEY, CDR2 SVGAGI. V gave up 0 bases and J gave up 9 bases, with 9 bases separating them. The CDR3 DNA reads TGTGCCAGCAGTTACTCGAAGTCCGGGCCCCAGCATTTT. Its protein product is CASSYSKSGPQHF.

This clonotype appeared a few times. The CDR3 is CASSIGGGRSYEQYF. CDR3 nucleotide sequence: TGTGCCAGCAGCATTGGCGGGGGCCGGTCCTACGAGCAGTACTTC. The V and J genes are TRBV7-9 and TRBJ2-7, with a weak D call TRBD2 (7 bases). This CDR3 spans 15 amino acids. The V end lost 5 bases, the J end lost 1 base, and 15 bases lay between the germline ends. CDR1 and CDR2 from the germline V gene are SEHNR and FQNEAQ (reference sequence).

This clonotype has a single count. The gene calls are TRBV29-1 and TRBJ1-4; D unresolved. The CDR3 has 14 amino acids. Germline V gene sequence: CDR1 SQVTM, CDR2 ANQGSEA. The V end lost 6 bases, the J end lost 8 bases, and 19 bases lay between the germline ends. CDR3 amino acids: CSVVAVGGGEKLFF. CDR3 in DNA: TGCAGCGTCGTGGCGGTTGGTGGAGGGGAAAAACTGTTTTTT.

This clonotype was observed a few times. CDR3 residues: CASSLFAGVNQPQHF. Written as DNA, the CDR3 is TGTGCCAGCAGTTTATTTGCAGGGGTCAATCAGCCCCAGCATTTT. The chain combines TRBV28 with TRBJ1-5; a possible D gene is TRBD1 (6 bases). This CDR3 has 15 residues. The germline V and J ends were trimmed by 1 base and 3 bases, with 10 bases remaining between them. Germline CDR1 and CDR2: MDHEN and SYDVKM.